A single T cell receptor (beta chain) is shown here with its context. Its antigen is undetermined. UMIs accompanied the 5'RACE template switching by which TCR beta cDNA was made. TCRdb re-called the 5' RACE reads and catalogs CDR3 proteins one per entry, DNA excluded. Here the sample table reports approximately 22,000 distinct CDR3 sequences. This record comes from a study of T cells expressing NK-cell markers. At the level of the study: Out of eight donors sequenced, seven tested HCMV-seropositive and the remaining one seronegative. Study-wide points: Several of the donors carried dominant NKG2C+ clonotypes that took up roughly 1.0-7.5% of their CD8+ T cells. It remained uncertain whether the expanded NKG2C+ T cell clones were specific for HCMV antigens.

Germline-derived CDR1 and CDR2 are MNHEY and SMNVEV (reference sequence). The CDR3 runs to 14 residues. The clonotype was recovered from a man aged 18 to 69 in good health. The J gene is TRBJ2-7, the V gene TRBV27; TCRdb picks TRBD1, but there is no DNA to check that call. What was sequenced was blood T cells: a sorted CD56 or NKG2C T cell subset, CD4+ or CD8+ T cells, or bulk PBMC T cells (not recorded which). CDR3 in amino acids: CASSAGTGGREQYF.